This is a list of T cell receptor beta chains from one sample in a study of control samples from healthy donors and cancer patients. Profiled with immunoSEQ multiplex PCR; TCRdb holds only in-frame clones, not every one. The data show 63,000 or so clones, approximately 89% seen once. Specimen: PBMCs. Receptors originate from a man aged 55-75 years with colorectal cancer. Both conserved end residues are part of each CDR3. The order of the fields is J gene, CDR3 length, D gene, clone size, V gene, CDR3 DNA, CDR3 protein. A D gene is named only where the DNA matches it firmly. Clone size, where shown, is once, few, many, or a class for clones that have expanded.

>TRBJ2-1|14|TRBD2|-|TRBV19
TGTGCCAGTAGTATCTCTAGCGGGGTCAATGAGCAGTTCTTC
CASSISSGVNEQFF
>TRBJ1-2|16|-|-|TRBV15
TGTGCCACCAGCAGAGACCTTGACAGGCATAACTATGGCTACACCTTC
CATSRDLDRHNYGYTF
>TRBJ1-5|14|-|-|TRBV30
TGTGCCTGGAGTGTAGGGGCGATCAATCAGCCCCAGCATTTT
CAWSVGAINQPQHF
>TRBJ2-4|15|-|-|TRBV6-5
TGTGCCAGCAGTCCTCACCGAGTAGCCAAAAACATTCAGTACTTC
CASSPHRVAKNIQYF
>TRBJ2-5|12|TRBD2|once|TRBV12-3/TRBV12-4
TGTGCCAGCAGGACTAGCGTGGAGACCCAGTACTTC
CASRTSVETQYF
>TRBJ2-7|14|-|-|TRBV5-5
TGTGCCAGCAGCTTGGTCGGCCGATCCTACGAGCAGTACTTC
CASSLVGRSYEQYF
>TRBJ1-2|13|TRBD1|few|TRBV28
TGTGCCAGCAGTACAGGGGTACCCTATGGCTACACCTTC
CASSTGVPYGYTF
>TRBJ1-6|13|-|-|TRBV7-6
TGTGCCAGCAGCTTAGCGCCAAATTCACCCCTCCACTTT
CASSLAPNSPLHF
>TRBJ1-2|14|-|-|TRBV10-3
TGTGCCACCGGGTCGGGGCAGGTTAACTATGGCTACACCTTC
CATGSGQVNYGYTF
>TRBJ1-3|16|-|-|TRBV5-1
TGCGCCAGCAGCGCCCCCGACACCTACTCTGGAAACACCATATATTTT
CASSAPDTYSGNTIYF
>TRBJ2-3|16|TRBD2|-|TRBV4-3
TGCGCCAGCAGCCAAGATGGGGGGGTGCCCTCAGATACGCAGTATTTT
CASSQDGGVPSDTQYF
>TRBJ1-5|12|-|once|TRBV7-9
TGTGCCAGCAGCCTCGACAATCAGCCCCAGCATTTT
CASSLDNQPQHF
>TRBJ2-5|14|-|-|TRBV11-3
TGTGCCAGCAGCCCCCGGGTCTTCCAAGAGACCCAGTACTTC
CASSPRVFQETQYF
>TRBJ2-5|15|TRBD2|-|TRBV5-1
TGCGCCAGCACCGCGGGAGCTAGCGGACAAGAGACCCAGTACTTC
CASTAGASGQETQYF
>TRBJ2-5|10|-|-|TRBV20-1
TGCAGTGCAAACCAAGAGACCCAGTACTTC
CSANQETQYF
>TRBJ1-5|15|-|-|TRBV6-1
TGTGCCAGCAGTGAACAAGGACAGATGAGGCAGCCCCAGCATTTT
CASSEQGQMRQPQHF
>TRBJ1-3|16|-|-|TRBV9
TGTGCCAGCAGCGTAGGCGGCAGGCGCTCTGGAAACACCATATATTTT
CASSVGGRRSGNTIYF
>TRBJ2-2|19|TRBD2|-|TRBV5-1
TGCGCCAGCAGCTCCCGGGGGGCGGGGGGACCCTCGAACACCGGGGAGCTGTTTTTT
CASSSRGAGGPSNTGELFF
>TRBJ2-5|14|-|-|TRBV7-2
TGTGCCAGCAGCTTAGGCGGGACCCAGGGGGCCCAGTACTTC
CASSLGGTQGAQYF
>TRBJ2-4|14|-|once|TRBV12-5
TGTGCTAGTGCCCTGTGGGGGCAAAAAAACATTCAGTACTTC
CASALWGQKNIQYF
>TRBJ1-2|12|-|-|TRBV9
TGTGCCAGCGGCGGGATCCTCTATGGCTACACCTTC
CASGGILYGYTF
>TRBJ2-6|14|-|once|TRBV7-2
TGTGCCAGCAGCTTAAACCCAGGGGCCAACGTCCTGACTTTC
CASSLNPGANVLTF
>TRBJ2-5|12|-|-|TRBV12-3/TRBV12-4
TGTGCCAGCAGTTCTAGTAAAGGGACCCAGTACTTC
CASSSSKGTQYF
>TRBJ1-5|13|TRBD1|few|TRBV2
TGTGCCAGCAGTGGGACAGGGGGACAGCCCCAGCATTTT
CASSGTGGQPQHF
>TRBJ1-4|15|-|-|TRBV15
TGTGCCACCAGCCCGCGGTGGGCAACTAATGAAAAACTGTTTTTT
CATSPRWATNEKLFF
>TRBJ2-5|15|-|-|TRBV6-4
TGTGCCAGCAGTGATTTGCCAGGGGGACTAGGGACCCAGTACTTC
CASSDLPGGLGTQYF
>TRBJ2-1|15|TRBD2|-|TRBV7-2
TGTGCCAGCAGCTTAGCGCCGGCGGGGGTCAATGAGCAGTTCTTC
CASSLAPAGVNEQFF
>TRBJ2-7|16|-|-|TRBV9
TGTGCCAGCAGCGTTTTTCTCGGGACGGTCGTCTACGAGCAGTACTTC
CASSVFLGTVVYEQYF
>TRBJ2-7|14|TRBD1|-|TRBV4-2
TGTGCCAGCAGCCCGGGACAGGGTACGTACGAGCAGTACTTC
CASSPGQGTYEQYF
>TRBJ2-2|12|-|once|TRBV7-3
TGTGCCAGCAGCTTAGATTTCGGGGAGCTGTTTTTT
CASSLDFGELFF
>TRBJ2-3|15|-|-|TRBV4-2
TGTGCCAGCAGCCAAGGGTACGTCGGCACAGATACGCAGTATTTT
CASSQGYVGTDTQYF
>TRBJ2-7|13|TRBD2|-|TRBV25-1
TGTGCCAGCACCCGCGCGGGGGGATACGAGCAGTACTTC
CASTRAGGYEQYF
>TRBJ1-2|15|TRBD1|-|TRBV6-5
TGTGCCAGCAGTCCAGCGGACAGGGTGGGCTATGGCTACACCTTC
CASSPADRVGYGYTF
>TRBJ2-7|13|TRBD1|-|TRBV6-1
TGTGCCAGCAGTGAGGACAGGCGTGGGGAGCAGTACTTC
CASSEDRRGEQYF
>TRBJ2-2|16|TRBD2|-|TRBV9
TGTGCCAGCAGCACCCCGGGGGGGACCGACACCGGGGAGCTGTTTTTT
CASSTPGGTDTGELFF
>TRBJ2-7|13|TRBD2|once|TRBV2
TGTGCCGCTCAGTGGGAGGGGATCTACGAGCAGTACTTC
CAAQWEGIYEQYF
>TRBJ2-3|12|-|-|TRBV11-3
TGTGCCAGCACCTTGGGAACAGATACGCAGTATTTT
CASTLGTDTQYF
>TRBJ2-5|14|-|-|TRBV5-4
TGTGCCAGCAGCATGGGGGCAGTCCAAGAGACCCAGTACTTC
CASSMGAVQETQYF
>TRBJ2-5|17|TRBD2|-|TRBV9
TGTGCCAGCAACCCCGGGAGGCTAGCGGGGGGTTTAGAGACCCAGTACTTC
CASNPGRLAGGLETQYF
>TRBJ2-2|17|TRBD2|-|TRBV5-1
TGCGCCAGCAGCTACGGGACTAGCGGGGGGCGGACCGGGGAGCTGTTTTTT
CASSYGTSGGRTGELFF
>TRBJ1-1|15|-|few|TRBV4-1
TGCGCCAGCAGCCAAGATCCCCTGATGAACACTGAAGCTTTCTTT
CASSQDPLMNTEAFF
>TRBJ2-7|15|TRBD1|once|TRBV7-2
TGTGCCAGCAGCTTAGGGGGGACAGTTAACTACGAGCAGTACTTC
CASSLGGTVNYEQYF
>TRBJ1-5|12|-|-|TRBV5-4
TGTGCCAGCAGCTTGGACAATCAGCCCCAGCATTTT
CASSLDNQPQHF
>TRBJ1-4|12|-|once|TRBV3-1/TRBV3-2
TGTGCCAGCAGCCAAATCAAGGAAAAACTGTTTTTT
CASSQIKEKLFF
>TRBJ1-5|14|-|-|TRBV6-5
TGTGCCAGCAGTACCCGGGGGCATGGGCAGCCCCAGCATTTT
CASSTRGHGQPQHF
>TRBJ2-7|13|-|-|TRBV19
TGTGCCAGTAGACCCCTAGGGATTGAAGAGCAGTACTTC
CASRPLGIEEQYF
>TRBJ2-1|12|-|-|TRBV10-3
TGTGCCATCAGCCTACTAGCAGATGAGCAGTTCTTC
CAISLLADEQFF
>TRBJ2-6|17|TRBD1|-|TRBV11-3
TGTGCCAGCAGCCCTGGGACAGGGGAGTCTGGGGCCAACGTCCTGACTTTC
CASSPGTGESGANVLTF
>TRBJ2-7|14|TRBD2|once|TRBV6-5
TGTGCCAGCAGCTGGGAGGGGCCTACCTACGAGCAGTACTTC
CASSWEGPTYEQYF
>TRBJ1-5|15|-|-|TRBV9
TGTGCCAGCAGCGTGGAGGGATCAAGCAATCAGCCCCAGCATTTT
CASSVEGSSNQPQHF